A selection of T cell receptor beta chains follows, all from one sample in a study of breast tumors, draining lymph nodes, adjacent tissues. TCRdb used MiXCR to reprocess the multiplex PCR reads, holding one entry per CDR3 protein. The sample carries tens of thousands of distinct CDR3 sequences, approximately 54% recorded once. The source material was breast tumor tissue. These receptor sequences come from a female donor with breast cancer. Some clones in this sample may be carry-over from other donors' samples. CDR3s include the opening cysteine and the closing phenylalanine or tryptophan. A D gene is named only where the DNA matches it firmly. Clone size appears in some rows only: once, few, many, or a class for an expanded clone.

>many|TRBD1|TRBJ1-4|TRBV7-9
TGTGCCAGCAGCTCCGGGACAGAGGTGCCATGGGGGGAAAAACTGTTTTTT
CASSSGTEVPWGEKLFF
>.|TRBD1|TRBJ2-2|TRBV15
TGTGCCACCAGCAGAGTACAGGGGGGAACCGGGGAGCTGTTTTTT
CATSRVQGGTGELFF
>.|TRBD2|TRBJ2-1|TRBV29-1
TGCAGCGTTGTGGGTCTAGCGGGAGAAATCCATGAGCAGTTCTTC
CSVVGLAGEIHEQFF
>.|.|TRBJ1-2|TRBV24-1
TGTGCTTCCCAATCGGGACTAACAGGCTATGGCTACACCTTC
CASQSGLTGYGYTF
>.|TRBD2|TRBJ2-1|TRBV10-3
TGTGCCATCAGTGCCAATGGGCTAGCGGGCGGTAATGAGCAGTTCTTC
CAISANGLAGGNEQFF
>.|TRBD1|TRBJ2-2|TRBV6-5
TGTGCCAGCAGGCCTCGGGACAGAGTTTCATGGGGGAAGCTGTTTTTT
CASRPRDRVSWGKLFF
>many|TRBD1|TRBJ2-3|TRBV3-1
TGTGCCAGCAGCCCCTACCCGGGACAGGGAACAGATACGCAGTATTTT
CASSPYPGQGTDTQYF
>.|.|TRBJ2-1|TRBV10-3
TGTGCCATCAGCGGAACTGGCAATGAGCAGTTCTTC
CAISGTGNEQFF
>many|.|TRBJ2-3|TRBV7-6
TGTGCCAGCAGCTTAGGGCCGAGGGGGAACACAGATACGCAGTATTTT
CASSLGPRGNTDTQYF
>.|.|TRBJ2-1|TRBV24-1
TGTGCCACCAGTGCGGGAAATGAGCAGTTCTTC
CATSAGNEQFF
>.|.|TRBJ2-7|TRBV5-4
TGTGCCAGCAGCATACAGGGCCCAGCGGGGAGCGAGCAGTACTTC
CASSIQGPAGSEQYF
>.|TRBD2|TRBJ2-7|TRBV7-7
TGTGCTATCCCCAGCGGGGGCTACGAGCAGTACTTC
CAIPSGGYEQYF
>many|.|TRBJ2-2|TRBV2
TGTGCCAGCAGCCAACAGGGCTGGGACACCGGGGAGCTGTTTTTT
CASSQQGWDTGELFF
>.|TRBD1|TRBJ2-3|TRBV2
TGTGCCAGCAGTGGTGGACAGCCGGGACAGGGCAGCACAGATACGCAGTATTTT
CASSGGQPGQGSTDTQYF
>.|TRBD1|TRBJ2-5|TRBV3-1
TGTGCCAGCAGCGCCCGGACAGGGGTCGAGACCCAGTACTTC
CASSARTGVETQYF
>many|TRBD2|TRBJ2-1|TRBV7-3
TGTGCCAGCAGCTTAAGCGGGGGGGCCAATGAGCAGTTCTTC
CASSLSGGANEQFF
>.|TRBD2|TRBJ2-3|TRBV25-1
TGTGCCAGCAGTACAAGCGGGAGCTCCCTTTGTGGCACATATACGCAGTATTTT
CASSTSGSSLCGTYTQYF
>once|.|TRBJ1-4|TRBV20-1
TGCAGTGCACCCAGACTGTGGGACGGTGAAAAACTGTTTTTT
CSAPRLWDGEKLFF
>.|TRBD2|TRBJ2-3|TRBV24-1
TGTGCCACCAGTGATTACGGTCGGGACTACACAGATACGCAGTATTTT
CATSDYGRDYTDTQYF
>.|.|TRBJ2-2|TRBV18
TGTGCCAGCTCACCCGCCGTTTCGAACACCGGGGAGCTGTTTTTT
CASSPAVSNTGELFF
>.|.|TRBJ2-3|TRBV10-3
TGTGCCATCAGTGAGTCGACTAGCACAGATACGCAGTATTTT
CAISESTSTDTQYF
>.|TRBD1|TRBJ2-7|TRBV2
TGTGCCAGCAGATCGACAGGGGCCTACGAGCAGTACTTC
CASRSTGAYEQYF
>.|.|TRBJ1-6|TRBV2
TGTGCCAGCAGCCAAGACCTCGGGGGGAACTCACCCCTCCACTTT
CASSQDLGGNSPLHF
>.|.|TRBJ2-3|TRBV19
TGTGCCAGTAGTCACCAGGGTACAGATACGCAGTATTTT
CASSHQGTDTQYF
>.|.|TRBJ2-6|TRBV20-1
TGCAGTGCTAGAACCGGAAGTTCTGGGGCCAACGTCCTGACTTTC
CSARTGSSGANVLTF
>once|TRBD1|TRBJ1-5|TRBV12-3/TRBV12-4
TGTGCCAGCAGTTCAGGACAGGGGATGGAACAGCCCCAGCATTTT
CASSSGQGMEQPQHF
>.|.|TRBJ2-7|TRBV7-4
TGTGCAACTAAAGCCGGGACATACTACGAGCAGTACTTC
CATKAGTYYEQYF
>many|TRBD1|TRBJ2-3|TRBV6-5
TGTGCCAGCAGATTCAGGGGGCGCACAGATACGCAGTATTTT
CASRFRGRTDTQYF
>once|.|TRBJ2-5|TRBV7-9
TGTGCCAGCAGCTTAACCCGGGGCCAGAGGCGAGAGACCCAGTACTTC
CASSLTRGQRRETQYF
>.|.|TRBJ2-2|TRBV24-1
TGTGCCACCAGTGATTTCCTGACGAACACCGGGGAGCTGTTTTTT
CATSDFLTNTGELFF
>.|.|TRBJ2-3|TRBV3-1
TGTGCCAGCAGCCAAGACGAGGAGGGCGACACAGATACGCAGTATTTT
CASSQDEEGDTDTQYF
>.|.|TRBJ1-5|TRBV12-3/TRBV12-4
TGTGCCAGCAGTTTCGGGCATCAGCCCCAGCATTTT
CASSFGHQPQHF
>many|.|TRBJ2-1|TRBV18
TGTGCCAGCTCACCAACGTTCGAGTACAATGAGCAGTTCTTC
CASSPTFEYNEQFF
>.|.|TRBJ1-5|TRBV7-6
TGTGCCAGCAGCCCCGATAGAGAGACCCAGCATTTT
CASSPDRETQHF
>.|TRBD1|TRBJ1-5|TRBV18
TGTGCCAGCTCACCACCGGGTTTCGGACAGGACGGACAGCCCCAGCATTTT
CASSPPGFGQDGQPQHF
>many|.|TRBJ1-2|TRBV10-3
TGTGCCATCAGTGACTTCGCGACCAAGTTAGCTAACTATGGCTACACCTTC
CAISDFATKLANYGYTF
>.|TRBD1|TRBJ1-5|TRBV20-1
TGCAGTGCGGCGGGACAGGGGGCCAGGCAGCCCCAGCATTTT
CSAAGQGARQPQHF
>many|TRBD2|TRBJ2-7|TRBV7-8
TGTGCCAGCAGCTTCACTAGCGGGGGGCAAACCTACGAGCAGTACTTC
CASSFTSGGQTYEQYF
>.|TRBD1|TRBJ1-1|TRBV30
TGTGCCTGGACAGGGGGCGAGGGGACTGAAGCTTTCTTT
CAWTGGEGTEAFF
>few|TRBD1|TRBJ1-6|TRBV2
TGTGCCAGCAGATCGACAGGGGGCGCCGGTTCACCCCTCCACTTT
CASRSTGGAGSPLHF
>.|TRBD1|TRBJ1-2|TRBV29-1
TGCAGCGTTGTTCCGACAGGGCTCTATGGCTACACCTTC
CSVVPTGLYGYTF
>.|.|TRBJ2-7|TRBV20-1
TGCAGTGCTAGGAGTGCTGGGAGGGAGCAGTACTTC
CSARSAGREQYF
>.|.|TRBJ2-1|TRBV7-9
TGTGCCAGTAGCCCCCAACCCGGAACGGAGCAGTTCTTC
CASSPQPGTEQFF
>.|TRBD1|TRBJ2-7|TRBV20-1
TGCAGTGCAACTAGCGACAGGGGGAGAAACGAGCAGTACTTC
CSATSDRGRNEQYF
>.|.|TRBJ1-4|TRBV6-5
TGCGCCAGCAGTCACTGTGCCCACGCCGGCTATGAAAAACTGTTTTTT
CASSHCAHAGYEKLFF
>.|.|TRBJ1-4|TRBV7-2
TGTGCCAGCAGCTTCCTACAGGGAGCGGGAAATGAAAAACTGTTTTTT
CASSFLQGAGNEKLFF
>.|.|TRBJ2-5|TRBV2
TGTGCCAGCTCGGACGCAGCCAGGGAGACCCAGTACTTC
CASSDAARETQYF
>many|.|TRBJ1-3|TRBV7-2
TGTGCCAGCAGCTTACAGGGGACTGGAAACACCATATATTTT
CASSLQGTGNTIYF
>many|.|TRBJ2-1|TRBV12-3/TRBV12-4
TGTGCCAGCAGTTTAGCGGGGACCTACAATGAGCAGTTCTTC
CASSLAGTYNEQFF
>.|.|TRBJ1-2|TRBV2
TGTGCCAGCAGTGGGGGTAACTATGGCTACACCTTC
CASSGGNYGYTF
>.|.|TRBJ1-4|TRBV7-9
TGTGCCAGTCAGGGGAGAAATACCAAAAATTTTTTTTTT
CASQGRNTKNFFF
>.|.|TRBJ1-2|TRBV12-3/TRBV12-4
TGTGCCAGCAAACGGAGGGGGGCAGCTTATGGCTACACCTTC
CASKRRGAAYGYTF
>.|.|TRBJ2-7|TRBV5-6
TGTGCCAGCAGCTATGCCTACGAGCAGTACTTC
CASSYAYEQYF
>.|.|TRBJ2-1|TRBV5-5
.
CASSFGTGTQRRF
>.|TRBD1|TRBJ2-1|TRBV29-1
TGCAGCGTTGAGATATGGGACAGCCGAATCGGGCAGTTCTTC
CSVEIWDSRIGQFF
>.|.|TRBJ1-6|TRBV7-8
TGTGCCAGCTGGTCGGGGCAGGGGAGTTCTTCACCCCTCCACTTT
CASWSGQGSSSPLHF
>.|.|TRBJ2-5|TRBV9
TGTGCCAGCAGCGTAGATGGTAGAGAGACCCAGTACTTC
CASSVDGRETQYF
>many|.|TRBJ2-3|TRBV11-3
TGTGCCAGCAGTTTCCATACAGATACGCAGTATTTT
CASSFHTDTQYF
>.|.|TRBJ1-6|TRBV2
TGTACCAGCATCCGGGACAACTTTTCGCCCCTCCACTTT
CTSIRDNFSPLHF
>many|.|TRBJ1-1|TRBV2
TGTGCCAGCAGGGGAGGGGGGCCACAGATGAACACTGAAGCTTTCTTT
CASRGGGPQMNTEAFF